Below, 22 T cell receptor beta chains from the same sample are listed, as sequenced in a study of blood T cells in healthy people across ages. Sample-barcoded 5' priming and a J-beta primer mix drove a second PCR of about 7 to 11 cycles. TCRdb used MiXCR to reprocess the 5' RACE reads, holding one entry per CDR3 protein. The data contain approximately 810,000 distinct CDR3 sequences, about 34% of them singletons. The specimen sequenced was blood. The receptor set was obtained from a young man in good health.

This clonotype occurred a few times. The V and J genes are TRBV4-3 and TRBJ1-1; D uncertain. CDR1 is LGHNA and CDR2 is YSLEER in the germline V gene. The CDR3 runs to 15 residues. Between the trimmed V and J ends, which lost 0 bases and 4 bases, there was a span of 12 bases. CDR3 nucleotides: TGCGCCAGCAGCCAAGACACTACCTCAGGCACTGAAGCTTTCTTT. It is translated as CASSQDTTSGTEAFF.

This chain uses TRBV12-3 or TRBV12-4 with TRBJ1-1, with 9 positions matching TRBD1. Germline trimming cut 5 bases from V and 2 bases from J; bases unmatched to any gene: 12. There are 17 residues in the CDR3. CDR3 DNA: TGTGCCAGCAGTAAACAACAGGGGGCAGACCTAAACACTGAAGCTTTCTTT. It specifies CASSKQQGADLNTEAFF.

This clonotype was detected a few times. The chain recombines TRBV29-1 with TRBJ2-1; D unresolved. Per germline, CDR1 SQVTM and CDR2 ANQGSEA. V shed 7 bases and J shed 9 bases, with 10 bases lying between them. The CDR3 has 10 residues. DNA of the CDR3: TGCAGCGCCCGGTGGTCTGAGCAGTTCTTC. This encodes CSARWSEQFF.

This clonotype was observed a few times. The V gene is TRBV7-9, the J gene TRBJ1-1; D is undetermined. Germline CDR1 reads SEHNR; CDR2 reads FQNEAQ (reference sequence). V was cut by 5 bases and J by 11 bases, with 15 bases left in between. This CDR3 contains 12 residues. The CDR3, as DNA: TGTGCCAGCAGCCCTACACTAGCGGAGGCTTTCTTT. It specifies CASSPTLAEAFF.

The chain recombines TRBV7-3 with TRBJ2-1, with TRBD2 identical over 11 bases. There are 16 residues in the CDR3. The J segment lost 5 bases and the V segment lost 0 bases, leaving 3 bases of the junction unmatched. Germline values: CDR1 SGHTA, CDR2 FQGTGA. The CDR3 here is CASSLTIAGGHNEQFF. The CDR3 nucleotides read TGTGCCAGCAGCTTAACGATAGCGGGGGGGCACAATGAGCAGTTCTTC.

This clonotype was observed at least ten times. The chain joins TRBV4-3 to TRBJ2-3; D unresolved. The V and J ends lost 0 bases and 2 bases respectively, with 12 bases between them. CDR3 length: 16 amino acids. Germline V gene sequence: CDR1 LGHNA, CDR2 YSLEER. Here the CDR3 reads CASSQDSSQTTDTQYF. In DNA form, the CDR3 reads TGCGCCAGCAGCCAAGATAGCTCACAGACCACAGATACGCAGTATTTT.

The chain carries TRBV6-2 or TRBV6-3 and TRBJ2-3; 7 bases line up with TRBD1. Germline V gives CDR1 MNHEY, CDR2 SVGEGT. CDR3 length: 15 residues. V shed 4 bases, J shed 2 bases, and the junction held 6 bases outside the gene matches. DNA of the CDR3: TGTGCCAGCAGTTCAGGGGGATTTTACACAGATACGCAGTATTTT. Translated: CASSSGGFYTDTQYF.

This chain joins TRBV20-1 and TRBJ1-1; D is undetermined. Trimming stripped 1 base from V and 0 bases from J, with 9 bases between. Germline CDR1 is DFQATT and CDR2 is SNEGSKA (reference sequence). The CDR3 is 14 amino acids. CDR3 DNA sequence: TGCAGTGCTAGAGCGATGGGCATGAACACTGAAGCTTTCTTT. Protein sequence: CSARAMGMNTEAFF.

This chain connects TRBV7-2 to TRBJ2-1; 9 positions agree with TRBD1. V was clipped by 7 bases and J by 4 bases; unmatched bases: 11. CDR1 is SGHTA, CDR2 FQGNSA, per germline. The CDR3 is made up of 16 amino acids. The CDR3 spells CASTRPGTGRYNEQFF. The CDR3 DNA reads as TGTGCCAGCACGCGCCCGGGGACAGGGAGATACAATGAGCAGTTCTTC.

CDR3 nucleotides: TGTGCCAGCAATGTGGGTATAGGCACTGAAGCTTTCTTT. Encoded protein: CASNVGIGTEAFF. The chain joins TRBV6-5 to TRBJ1-1, with D unclear. Trimming left V 7 bases short and J 4 bases short, with 13 bases between. The CDR3 loop spans 13 amino acids. CDR1 and CDR2 (germline): MNHEY, SVGAGI.

Remarks on this clonotype: A much larger clone sits a single nucleotide away, making a read error possible. V and J are TRBV7-9 and TRBJ2-5; 9 nucleotides match TRBD1. J was trimmed by 11 bases and V by 2 bases; bases with no gene match: 15. Per germline, CDR1 SEHNR and CDR2 FQNEAQ (reference sequence). CDR3 size: 16 residues. The chain's CDR3 is CASSLKDRGEWNEQYF. CDR3 sequence (DNA): TGTGCCAGCAGCTTAAAAGACAGGGGGGAATGGAATGAGCAGTACTTC.

This clonotype was counted a few times. This may be a read error, as it is one base from a much larger clone. The chain couples TRBV29-1 to TRBJ2-5; D possibly matches TRBD1 or TRBD2 (5 bases each). CDR1 and CDR2 from the germline V gene are SQVTM and ANQGSEA. Deletions cut 5 bases from V and 11 bases from J, with 24 bases between. The CDR3 is 14 amino acids. The CDR3 protein is CSVPGPQRWNEQYF. The CDR3 DNA sequence: TGCAGCGTTCCGGGACCCCAAAGGTGGAATGAGCAGTACTTC.

The rearrangement uses TRBV15 and TRBJ2-5; TRBD1 might be the D (5 bases). Germline CDR1 and CDR2: LNHNV and YYDKDF (reference sequence). The CDR3 is 13 residues long. The germline V and J ends were trimmed by 5 bases and 0 bases, with 7 bases remaining between them. This CDR3 is CATSPRDQETQYF. For the CDR3, the DNA is TGTGCCACCAGCCCCAGGGACCAAGAGACCCAGTACTTC. Using reference TRBV15 and TRBJ2-5 for the parts outside the CDR3, the full variable domain is DAMVIQNPRYQVTQFGKPVTLSCSQTLNHNVMYWYQQKSSQAPKLLFHYYDKDFNNEADTPDNFQSRRPNTSFCFLDIRSPGLGDTAMYLCATSPRDQETQYFGPGTRLLVL.

This clonotype was counted only a few times. CDR3 in amino acids: CASSLIGTGGTGELFF. CDR3 coding DNA: TGTGCCAGCAGCTTAATTGGGACAGGAGGCACCGGGGAGCTGTTTTTT. The V and J genes are TRBV7-2 and TRBJ2-2, with TRBD1 identical over 8 bases. Germline V CDR1 and CDR2: SGHTA, FQGNSA. The CDR3 covers 16 residues. The junction had 6 bases not matched to a gene; V was cut back by 2 bases and J by 4 bases.

This clonotype has a handful of counts. This sequence joins TRBV10-3 and TRBJ1-5; maybe TRBD1 (5 bases). V lost 3 bases and J lost 9, with 15 bases in between. Germline CDR1 reads ENHRY; CDR2 reads SYGVKD. The CDR3 contains 14 residues. The CDR3 DNA is TGTGCCATCAGTGACCCACAGGCCCCTAGGCCCCAGCATTTT. It is translated as CAISDPQAPRPQHF.

V gene TRBV4-2 combines with J gene TRBJ2-3; 11 bases are shared with TRBD2. Trimming removed 0 bases from V and 8 bases from J; junction bases left unmatched: 10. This CDR3 spans 17 amino acids. CDR1 and CDR2 (germline): LGHNA, YNFKEQ. The CDR3, as DNA: TGTGCCAGCAGCCAAGATCGGGCTAGCGGGGGGATTGGTACGCAGTATTTT. Its protein product is CASSQDRASGGIGTQYF.

The chain has TRBV6-2 or TRBV6-3 and TRBJ2-1; 12 bases are shared with TRBD2. This CDR3 has 19 amino acids. CDR1 is MNHEY and CDR2 is SVGEGT in the germline V gene. V lost 2 bases to trimming and J lost 2 bases; unmatched junction nucleotides: 10. Here the CDR3 DNA reads TGTGCCAGCAGTTACCCGGCCACTAGCGGGGGGAATCCCTACAATGAGCAGTTCTTC. It specifies CASSYPATSGGNPYNEQFF.

The chain couples TRBV13 to TRBJ1-1; a weak D match, TRBD1 (6 bases). V was trimmed by 5 bases and J by 5 bases, leaving 15 bases between them. There are 14 residues in the CDR3. Per germline, CDR1 PRHDT and CDR2 FYEKMQ (reference sequence). The CDR3 region is CASSAEGEGTEAFF. The DNA for the CDR3 is TGTGCCAGCAGCGCGGAGGGGGAGGGGACTGAAGCTTTCTTT.

The chain has TRBV11-2 and TRBJ1-2; unclear D gene. V was clipped by 6 bases and J by 0 bases, with 11 bases between them. Germline CDR1 reads SGHAT; CDR2 reads FQNNGV. The CDR3 contains 14 residues. The CDR3 reads CASRMCAANYGYTF. The CDR3, as DNA: TGTGCCAGCAGGATGTGCGCGGCTAACTATGGCTACACCTTC. Looking up the rest from reference TRBV11-2 and TRBJ1-2 gives the full variable domain: EAGVAQSPRYKIIEKRQSVAFWCNPISGHATLYWYQQILGQGPKLLIQFQNNGVVDDSQLPKDRFSAERLKGVDSTLKIQPAKLEDSAVYLCASRMCAANYGYTFGSGTRLTVV.

For this clonotype: This sequence may be a read error, since a much larger clone differs from it by one base. The V call is TRBV30, the J call TRBJ1-2; 7 nucleotides agree with TRBD1. V was pared by 8 bases and J by 4 bases, with 16 bases of the junction left unmatched. Germline V gene sequence: CDR1 GTSNPN, CDR2 SVGIG (reference sequence). The CDR3 spans 15 residues. This chain's CDR3 is CARAARDRDSYGYTF. CDR3 DNA sequence: TGTGCCCGGGCGGCCAGAGACAGGGACAGCTATGGCTACACCTTC.

The chain carries TRBV11-2 and TRBJ2-2; D remains unclear. The CDR3 is 16 residues long. The germline V gene has CDR1 SGHAT and CDR2 FQNNGV. V was shortened by 5 bases and J by 2 bases, with 15 bases between the two germline ends. CDR3 region: CASSPGRHTNTGELFF. CDR3 DNA: TGTGCCAGCAGCCCAGGACGGCATACCAACACCGGGGAGCTGTTTTTT.

CDR3 sequence: CASTKQGYATDTQYF. The CDR3 region has the DNA TGTGCCAGCACGAAACAGGGGTATGCCACAGATACGCAGTATTTT. This chain joins TRBV7-6 and TRBJ2-3, with 7 bases that match TRBD1. The CDR3 totals 15 residues. CDR1 is SGHVS, CDR2 FNYEAQ, per germline. V gave up 7 bases and J gave up 2 bases; unmatched junction bases: 9.